These 20 T cell receptor beta chains originate from one sample sequenced in a study of OX40 agonist ivuxolimab in advanced cancers. Libraries were prepared by immunoSEQ multiplex PCR; TCRdb keeps only in-frame clonotypes and omits some of them. The data show approximately 28,000 clones, about 90% seen once. The sample was CD4+ or CD8+ T cells sorted from blood, taken in a trial of the OX40 agonist ivuxolimab. All receptors come from an adult with an advanced solid tumor such as melanoma, head and neck, liver or kidney cancer.

The chain carries TRBV7-9 and TRBJ2-7, with 9 bases matching TRBD1. The trim removed 5 bases at V and 2 bases at J, leaving 4 bases unmatched. The germline V gene has CDR1 SEHNR and CDR2 FQNEAQ (reference sequence). The CDR3 loop spans 14 amino acids. The CDR3 loop is CASSPGTGPYEQYF. For the CDR3, the DNA is TGTGCCAGCAGCCCCGGGACAGGGCCCTACGAGCAGTACTTC.

This clone was picked up one time. The genes are TRBV29-1 and TRBJ1-3; TRBD1 might be the D (6 bases). Germline V gene sequence: CDR1 SQVTM, CDR2 ANQGSEA. The CDR3 spans 13 residues. V lost 5 bases and J lost 2, with 10 bases in between. For the CDR3, the DNA is TGCAGCGTTAGGGACACGCCTGGAAACACCATATATTTT. Amino acids: CSVRDTPGNTIYF.

The V and J genes are TRBV11-2 and TRBJ2-7; possibly TRBD1 or TRBD2 for D (6 bases each). In germline, CDR1 is SGHAT, CDR2 FQNNGV. The CDR3 totals 15 residues. Trimming cost V 4 bases and J 5 bases, with 18 bases left between them. CDR3 region: CASSWISRGGHEQYF. The CDR3, as DNA: TGTGCCAGCAGCTGGATATCCAGGGGAGGACACGAGCAGTACTTC.

This chain links TRBV7-9 with TRBJ1-6; D ambiguous. V was shortened by 2 bases and J by 10 bases, with 15 bases between the two germline ends. CDR3 length: 15 residues. The germline CDR1 and CDR2 sequences are SEHNR and FQNEAQ (reference sequence). CDR3 DNA: TGTGCCAGCAGCTTATCTGCGGGGTTCGTATCACCCCTCCACTTT. The encoded protein is CASSLSAGFVSPLHF.

V usage is TRBV9 and J usage is TRBJ2-7, with D perhaps matching TRBD1 or TRBD2 (6 bases each). Trimming stripped 4 bases from V and 0 bases from J, with 14 bases between. In germline, CDR1 is SGDLS, CDR2 YYNGEE. This CDR3 region has 15 residues. Here the CDR3 reads CASSPSGGRSYEQYF. The CDR3 DNA sequence: TGTGCCAGCAGCCCCAGTGGGGGGCGCTCCTACGAGCAGTACTTC.

The chain's CDR3 is CASSLGTEAFF. DNA of the CDR3: TGTGCCAGCAGTTTAGGGACCGAAGCTTTCTTT. The chain uses TRBV28 and TRBJ1-1; a possible D gene is TRBD1 (5 bases). Germline V gives CDR1 MDHEN, CDR2 SYDVKM. The CDR3 sequence is 11 residues long. Deletions cut 2 bases from V and 8 bases from J, with 6 bases between.

The genes are TRBV6-5 and TRBJ1-2, with D possibly matching TRBD1 (6 bases). The V and J ends lost 2 bases and 8 bases respectively, with 12 bases between them. Germline CDR1 reads MNHEY; CDR2 reads SVGAGI. The CDR3 has 13 amino acids. DNA for the CDR3: TGTGCCAGCAGTTACGGGGGCGCCGGCGGCTACACCTTC. Its protein is CASSYGGAGGYTF.

V gene TRBV19 combines with J gene TRBJ1-2; 9 positions agree with TRBD1. Germline CDR1 LNHDA, CDR2 SQIVND (reference sequence). V lost 7 bases to trimming and J lost 4 bases; unmatched junction nucleotides: 10. The CDR3 is made up of 15 amino acids. In DNA form, the CDR3 reads TGTGCCAGTACCGATGGACAGGGGCCGGTCTATGGCTACACCTTC. Translated, it gives CASTDGQGPVYGYTF.

The chain couples TRBV5-6 to TRBJ2-7; possible D gene TRBD2, 6 bases. Looked up from germline, CDR1 is SGHDT and CDR2 is YYEEEE. There are 14 residues in the CDR3. Trimming shortened V by 6 bases and J by 3 bases, and 16 bases separated the two germline ends. The CDR3 reads CASTVAGNRYEQYF. The DNA for the CDR3 is TGTGCCAGCACCGTGGCGGGGAACCGCTACGAGCAGTACTTC.

V usage is TRBV4-2 and J usage is TRBJ1-2, with 8 bases matching TRBD1. The CDR3 extends over 16 amino acids. CDR1 is LGHNA, CDR2 YNFKEQ, per germline. V shed 0 bases, J shed 6 bases, and the junction held 9 bases outside the gene matches. The CDR3: CASSQDHPGQGHGYTF. The CDR3 DNA is TGTGCCAGCAGCCAAGATCACCCTGGACAGGGACATGGCTACACCTTC.

The J gene is TRBJ1-5, the V gene TRBV19; no clear D gene. Deletions cut 4 bases from V and 1 base from J, with 11 bases between. Germline-derived CDR1 and CDR2 are LNHDA and SQIVND (reference sequence). The CDR3 extends over 15 amino acids. The DNA for the CDR3 is TGTGCCAGTAGTAATCCCTGGGGAAGCAATCAGCCCCAGCATTTT. Amino acid sequence: CASSNPWGSNQPQHF. Complete variable domain (other parts from reference TRBV19 and TRBJ1-5): DGGITQSPKYLFRKEGQNVTLSCEQNLNHDAMYWYRQDPGQGLRLIYYSQIVNDFQKGDIAEGYSVSREKKESFPLTVTSAQKNPTAFYLCASSNPWGSNQPQHFGDGTRLSIL.

V is TRBV14 and J is TRBJ2-1; 9 positions match TRBD2. CDR3 size: 18 residues. CDR1 is SGHDN, CDR2 FVKESK, per germline. With 0 bases clipped from V and 4 bases from J, the junction kept 10 bases outside the gene matches. The CDR3 sequence: CASSQDSAGGIIYNEQFF. In DNA form, the CDR3 reads TGTGCCAGCAGCCAAGATAGTGCGGGGGGGATCATATACAATGAGCAGTTCTTC.

For the CDR3, the DNA is TGTGCCAGCAGCTCTGACGGGGGGCTAGAGACCCAGTACTTC. Its protein product is CASSSDGGLETQYF. The chain links TRBV7-6 to TRBJ2-5; perhaps TRBD2 as D (7 bases). The CDR3 is made up of 14 amino acids. Trimming removed 4 bases from V and 4 bases from J, with 13 bases in between. Germline lookup yields CDR1 SGHVS and CDR2 FNYEAQ.

This clone was seen only once. The chain carries TRBV19 and TRBJ2-7; 8 nucleotides match TRBD1. J lost 3 bases, V lost 6 bases, and 10 bases had no gene match. The CDR3 is 15 amino acids. The germline gives CDR1 LNHDA, CDR2 SQIVND (reference sequence). CDR3 sequence: CASRATGVGIYEQYF. CDR3 in DNA: TGTGCCAGTAGGGCGACAGGGGTTGGGATCTACGAGCAGTACTTC.

The genes are TRBV4-3 and TRBJ1-5; D is perhaps TRBD1 (5 bases). The CDR3 is made up of 14 amino acids. Trimming stripped 1 base from V and 3 bases from J, with 7 bases between. The germline gives CDR1 LGHNA, CDR2 YSLEER. The CDR3 nucleotides read TGCGCCAGCAGCCAAGCACAGGTCAATCAGCCCCAGCATTTT. Its translation: CASSQAQVNQPQHF.

The chain is built from TRBV5-1 and TRBJ2-3; weak D call: TRBD2 (7 bases). Looked up from germline, CDR1 is SGHRS and CDR2 is YFSETQ. Trimming stripped 1 base from V and 2 bases from J, with 14 bases between. The CDR3 covers 16 residues. DNA of the CDR3: TGCGCCAGCAGCTTGAACGGGGGGCCCCCCACAGATACGCAGTATTTT. Translation: CASSLNGGPPTDTQYF.

This clone was detected once. The rearrangement uses TRBV10-1 and TRBJ2-7; 8 bases align to TRBD1. The CDR3 totals 13 residues. Germline lookup yields CDR1 WNHNN and CDR2 SYGVQD (reference sequence). Germline trimming cut 4 bases from V and 1 base from J; bases unmatched to any gene: 0. The CDR3 nucleotides are TGCGCCAGCAGTGGGGACAGGTCCTACGAGCAGTACTTC. The encoded protein is CASSGDRSYEQYF.

This clone was detected a few times. The rearrangement joins TRBV9 to TRBJ2-1; 15 bases line up with TRBD2. Germline V gives CDR1 SGDLS, CDR2 YYNGEE. V trimming: 4 bases; J trimming: 14 bases; junction bases outside the gene matches: 10. The CDR3 covers 15 residues. The CDR3 DNA reads TGTGCCAGCAGCCCAGGACGGACTAGCGGGAGGGGGAAGTTCTTC. It specifies CASSPGRTSGRGKFF.

The V gene is TRBV19, the J gene TRBJ2-3; D possibly corresponds to TRBD2 (6 bases). This CDR3 contains 13 residues. V was cut by 8 bases and J by 0 bases, with 9 bases left in between. The V gene's germline CDR1 is LNHDA and CDR2 SQIVND (reference sequence). In DNA form, the CDR3 reads TGTGCCAGTGGGGAGGCTAGCACAGATACGCAGTATTTT. Translated, it gives CASGEASTDTQYF.

Only one count was recorded for this clone. The CDR3 loop reads CATSPSTDTQYF. The CDR3 DNA follows: TGTGCCACCAGTCCTAGCACAGATACGCAGTATTTT. The chain is built from TRBV15 and TRBJ2-3; D remains ambiguous. Germline V CDR1 and CDR2: LNHNV, YYDKDF (reference sequence). V gave up 6 bases and J gave up 0 bases, with 4 bases separating them. This CDR3 is built from 12 residues.